This paragraph covers one T cell receptor beta chain sequence. The antigen is not known. V dropped 4 bases and J dropped 1; count of bases not matched to a gene: 8. CDR1 is SGHDT, CDR2 YYEEEE, per germline. The CDR3 has 16 amino acids. The data derive from a study of T cell repertoires in ileal Crohn's disease. Study conclusions and caveats: Mucosal expansions were suggested to be mainly CD8 T cells.

The assay was immunoSEQ multiplex PCR, and TCRdb's table has in-frame clones only and misses some. The sample includes some 15,000 clones, over 45% of them seen just once. This TCR came from an adult with Crohn's disease. This rearrangement joins TRBV5-6 to TRBJ1-1; 9 bases line up with TRBD1. The specimen was ileal tissue. The CDR3 spells CASSPGTGRRNTEAFF. The CDR3 DNA reads TGTGCCAGCAGCCCGGGGACAGGGAGGCGGAACACTGAAGCTTTCTTT.